Listed below are T cell receptor beta chains from one sample, sequenced in a study of technical replicates of blood from several donors. Sequenced by immunoSEQ multiplex PCR; TCRdb stores in-frame clones only, minus some. The table lists about 60,000 clones, 70% to 90% of them singletons, with about 5.1% in the top ten. Material: PBMCs. The receptors were gathered from a human donor in good health. Some clones in this sample may be carry-over from other donors' samples. CDR3s include the opening cysteine and the closing phenylalanine or tryptophan. D genes are given only for firm matches. Some rows have no size entry. The others give once, few or many, or a class for an expanded clone.

abundance: NA
j_gene: TRBJ2-3
v_gene: TRBV7-3
d_gene: NA
CDR3aa: CASSLLAQRTDTQYF

abundance: NA
j_gene: TRBJ2-5
v_gene: TRBV7-9
d_gene: NA
CDR3aa: CASSPRGETQYF

abundance: NA
j_gene: TRBJ2-4
v_gene: TRBV5-6
d_gene: TRBD1
CDR3aa: CASSFEGAWTKNIQYF

abundance: NA
j_gene: TRBJ1-1
v_gene: TRBV7-8
d_gene: NA
CDR3aa: CASSLARQAFTEAFF

abundance: NA
j_gene: TRBJ2-5
v_gene: TRBV7-6
d_gene: TRBD2
CDR3aa: CASSRGLAGEGETQYF

abundance: NA
j_gene: TRBJ1-1
v_gene: TRBV5-6
d_gene: NA
CDR3aa: CASSVTQGGSTEAFF

abundance: NA
j_gene: TRBJ2-7
v_gene: TRBV6-1
d_gene: TRBD1
CDR3aa: CASSEGQGNEQYF

abundance: NA
j_gene: TRBJ2-4
v_gene: TRBV5-8
d_gene: NA
CDR3aa: CASSLDLFEAGNIQYF

abundance: NA
j_gene: TRBJ2-2
v_gene: TRBV7-9
d_gene: TRBD2
CDR3aa: CASSSGTTLAGELFF

abundance: NA
j_gene: TRBJ2-1
v_gene: TRBV18
d_gene: NA
CDR3aa: CASSLRRTVDEQFF

abundance: NA
j_gene: TRBJ2-1
v_gene: TRBV10-3
d_gene: TRBD2
CDR3aa: CAISDSDFSGRIYNEQFF

abundance: NA
j_gene: TRBJ2-7
v_gene: TRBV4-2
d_gene: TRBD2
CDR3aa: CASSQITGLAGGSSYEQYF

abundance: NA
j_gene: TRBJ1-2
v_gene: TRBV7-9
d_gene: TRBD1
CDR3aa: CASSTRDRVWGAYGYTF

abundance: NA
j_gene: TRBJ1-6
v_gene: TRBV6-5
d_gene: NA
CDR3aa: CASRTQGLANSPLHF

abundance: NA
j_gene: TRBJ1-1
v_gene: TRBV6-6
d_gene: TRBD1
CDR3aa: CASSPGQGARAEAFF

abundance: NA
j_gene: TRBJ2-1
v_gene: TRBV4-3
d_gene: NA
CDR3aa: CASSQFSHGGNEQFF

abundance: NA
j_gene: TRBJ2-1
v_gene: TRBV5-1
d_gene: TRBD2
CDR3aa: CASSLAFGTRDNEQFF

abundance: few
j_gene: TRBJ2-7
v_gene: TRBV15
d_gene: NA
CDR3aa: CATRDTFGEQYF

abundance: NA
j_gene: TRBJ2-7
v_gene: TRBV7-5
d_gene: NA
CDR3aa: CARSLRGFREQYF

abundance: NA
j_gene: TRBJ2-7
v_gene: TRBV7-9
d_gene: TRBD1
CDR3aa: CASSPRTGFGNEQYF

abundance: NA
j_gene: TRBJ2-5
v_gene: TRBV5-4
d_gene: TRBD2
CDR3aa: CASSLRTSGGETQYF

abundance: NA
j_gene: TRBJ2-5
v_gene: TRBV7-9
d_gene: TRBD2
CDR3aa: CASSPWPSGSGETQYF

abundance: NA
j_gene: TRBJ2-7
v_gene: TRBV7-2
d_gene: TRBD2
CDR3aa: CASSPPSGGSSYEQYF

abundance: once
j_gene: TRBJ1-3
v_gene: TRBV9
d_gene: NA
CDR3aa: CASSVAVRDTIYF

abundance: NA
j_gene: TRBJ1-1
v_gene: TRBV15
d_gene: NA
CDR3aa: CATSRGGVMNTEAFF

abundance: NA
j_gene: TRBJ1-2
v_gene: TRBV6-5
d_gene: TRBD1
CDR3aa: CASSFVTGGYGYTF

abundance: NA
j_gene: TRBJ1-2
v_gene: TRBV30
d_gene: TRBD1
CDR3aa: CAWARDSGYGYTF

abundance: few
j_gene: TRBJ1-1
v_gene: TRBV27
d_gene: TRBD1
CDR3aa: CASSLSQGARNTEAFF

abundance: once
j_gene: TRBJ2-4
v_gene: TRBV2
d_gene: TRBD2
CDR3aa: CASRASGLWLAKNIQYF

abundance: NA
j_gene: TRBJ2-5
v_gene: TRBV5-8
d_gene: TRBD1
CDR3aa: CASSLRTGGRETQYF

abundance: NA
j_gene: TRBJ2-3
v_gene: TRBV6-1
d_gene: NA
CDR3aa: CASSRTRDTQYF

abundance: NA
j_gene: TRBJ2-3
v_gene: TRBV29-1
d_gene: NA
CDR3aa: CSVERGADTQYF

abundance: NA
j_gene: TRBJ2-4
v_gene: TRBV5-6
d_gene: TRBD1
CDR3aa: CASRRDRGNIQYF

abundance: NA
j_gene: TRBJ2-2
v_gene: TRBV4-3
d_gene: NA
CDR3aa: CASSQRQALNIMSGELFF

abundance: NA
j_gene: TRBJ2-7
v_gene: TRBV7-9
d_gene: TRBD2
CDR3aa: CASSSLASGTGGEQYF

abundance: NA
j_gene: TRBJ2-5
v_gene: TRBV4-2
d_gene: NA
CDR3aa: CASSQKAVTYQETQYF

abundance: NA
j_gene: TRBJ2-1
v_gene: TRBV2
d_gene: NA
CDR3aa: CASSGGRGEEQFF

abundance: once
j_gene: TRBJ1-4
v_gene: TRBV29-1
d_gene: NA
CDR3aa: CSVRTAPRTNEKLFF

abundance: NA
j_gene: TRBJ2-7
v_gene: TRBV6-4
d_gene: TRBD2
CDR3aa: CASSDTASGRTEQYF

abundance: NA
j_gene: TRBJ2-7
v_gene: TRBV6-5
d_gene: NA
CDR3aa: CASSYSAGREYF

abundance: once
j_gene: TRBJ1-2
v_gene: TRBV4-2
d_gene: TRBD1
CDR3aa: CASSPTGQGDGYTF

abundance: NA
j_gene: TRBJ1-2
v_gene: TRBV19
d_gene: NA
CDR3aa: CASSIERQNYGYTF

abundance: NA
j_gene: TRBJ2-7
v_gene: TRBV5-6
d_gene: NA
CDR3aa: CASSSYLGAKFEQYF

abundance: NA
j_gene: TRBJ2-1
v_gene: TRBV2
d_gene: TRBD1
CDR3aa: CASSGQGAAEQFF

abundance: NA
j_gene: TRBJ1-5
v_gene: TRBV2
d_gene: NA
CDR3aa: CASSTRQHSNQPQHF

abundance: NA
j_gene: TRBJ2-7
v_gene: TRBV7-2
d_gene: TRBD2
CDR3aa: CASSLTSGSSYEQYF

abundance: NA
j_gene: TRBJ2-7
v_gene: TRBV10-3
d_gene: TRBD2
CDR3aa: CAISDSGVFSGPAYEQYF

abundance: NA
j_gene: TRBJ2-7
v_gene: TRBV11-2
d_gene: NA
CDR3aa: CASSLDGLEGQYF

abundance: NA
j_gene: TRBJ1-2
v_gene: TRBV27
d_gene: NA
CDR3aa: CASSSSLGGYTF

abundance: NA
j_gene: TRBJ2-3
v_gene: TRBV18
d_gene: NA
CDR3aa: CASSRLQSTDTQYF